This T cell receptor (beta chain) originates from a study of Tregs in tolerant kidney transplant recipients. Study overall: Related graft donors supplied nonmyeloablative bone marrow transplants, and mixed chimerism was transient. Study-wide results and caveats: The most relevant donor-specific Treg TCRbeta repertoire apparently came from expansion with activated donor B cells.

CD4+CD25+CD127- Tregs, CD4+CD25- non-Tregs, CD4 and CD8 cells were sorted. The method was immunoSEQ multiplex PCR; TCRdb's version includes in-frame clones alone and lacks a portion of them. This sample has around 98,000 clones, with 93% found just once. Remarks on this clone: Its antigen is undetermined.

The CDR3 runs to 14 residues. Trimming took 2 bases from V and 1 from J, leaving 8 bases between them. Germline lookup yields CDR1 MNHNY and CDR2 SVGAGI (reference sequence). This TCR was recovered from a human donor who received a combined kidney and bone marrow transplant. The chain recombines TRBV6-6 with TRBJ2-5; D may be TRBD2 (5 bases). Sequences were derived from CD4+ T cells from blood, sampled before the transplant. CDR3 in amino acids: CASSYQRLQETQYF. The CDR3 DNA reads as TGTGCCAGCAGTTACCAGCGGCTCCAAGAGACCCAGTACTTC.